What follows are 15 T cell receptor beta chains derived from one specimen sequenced in a study of long-term antiretroviral therapy in people with HIV. Researchers report immunoSEQ v3.0 was run at survey level. The protocol was immunoSEQ multiplex PCR, while the TCRdb copy is restricted to in-frame clones and leaves out a portion. The sample has tens of thousands of clones, 85% seen once. The material sequenced was unsorted PBMCs, taken roughly 2.9 years before starting antiretroviral therapy. The receptors derive from a woman in her 30s with HIV.

The J gene is TRBJ1-5, the V gene TRBV2; 8 nucleotides align to TRBD1. This CDR3 region has 15 residues. V dropped 3 bases and J dropped 5; count of bases not matched to a gene: 6. Germline V CDR1 and CDR2: SNHLY, FYNNEI. CDR3 DNA: TGTGCCAGCAGTGAGTTTGGGACAGGCGATCAGCCCCAGCATTTT. This encodes CASSEFGTGDQPQHF.

This sequence joins TRBV5-1 and TRBJ1-1; a weak D match, TRBD1 (5 bases). The germline gives CDR1 SGHRS, CDR2 YFSETQ. Trimming took off 5 bases at V and 1 base at J, with 6 bases between the two ends. The CDR3 loop spans 12 amino acids. The DNA of the CDR3 is TGCGCCAGCAGTGGGGGGAACACTGAAGCTTTCTTT. Translated: CASSGGNTEAFF. Drawing the rest from reference TRBV5-1 and TRBJ1-1, the complete variable domain is KAGVTQTPRYLIKTRGQQVTLSCSPISGHRSVSWYQQTPGQGLQFLFEYFSETQRNKGNFPGRFSGRQFSNSRSEMNVSTLELGDSALYLCASSGGNTEAFFGQGTRLTVV.

The chain recombines TRBV27 with TRBJ2-5, with 8 positions matching TRBD2. Per the germline V gene, CDR1 is MNHEY and CDR2 is SMNVEV (reference sequence). Trimming cost V 1 base and J 1 base; bases outside gene matches: 5. This CDR3 is built from 16 residues. The chain's CDR3 is CASSLWGGRTQETQYF. CDR3 in DNA: TGTGCCAGCAGTTTATGGGGCGGGAGGACCCAAGAGACCCAGTACTTC.

V gene TRBV6-5 combines with J gene TRBJ1-5; D is unresolved. V was pared by 8 bases and J by 2 bases, with 10 bases between. Germline lookup yields CDR1 MNHEY and CDR2 SVGAGI. The CDR3 runs to 13 residues. CDR3 sequence: CASSGRGNQPQHF. In DNA, the CDR3 is TGTGCCAGCTCTGGCCGGGGCAATCAGCCCCAGCATTTT.

The V call is TRBV11-2, the J call TRBJ1-2, with unresolved D. The V end lost 1 base, the J end lost 2 bases, and 11 bases lay between the germline ends. Germline CDR1 SGHAT, CDR2 FQNNGV. The CDR3 length is 15 residues. CDR3 in DNA: TGTGCCAGCAGCTTAGTGCCCAGGTGGAACTATGGCTACACCTTC. Protein sequence: CASSLVPRWNYGYTF.

The chain joins TRBV2 to TRBJ1-5; D is undetermined. The germline V gene encodes CDR1 SNHLY and CDR2 FYNNEI. The CDR3 extends over 14 amino acids. The ends were cut back, 2 bases at V and 3 bases at J, with 8 bases in the middle. CDR3 DNA sequence: TGTGCCAGCAGTGAATGGATTTCCAATCAGCCCCAGCATTTT. Translating it yields CASSEWISNQPQHF.

This clone was counted only a few times. V is TRBV6-4 and J is TRBJ2-1, with D possibly matching TRBD1 (7 bases). The germline CDR1 and CDR2 sequences are MRHNA and SNTAGT. V lost 6 bases to trimming and J lost 2 bases, with 20 bases between them. The CDR3 has 17 amino acids. The DNA of the CDR3 is TGTGCCAGCAGCAAAGGTGGGCCAGGGGGGACCTACAATGAGCAGTTCTTC. This translates into CASSKGGPGGTYNEQFF.

This chain uses TRBV7-9 with TRBJ1-2; TRBD1 might be the D (5 bases). Germline V CDR1 and CDR2: SEHNR, FQNEAQ (reference sequence). CDR3 length: 14 residues. Trimming removed 2 bases from V and 8 bases from J, with 15 bases in between. This chain's CDR3 is CASSLKEGVGGYTF. The CDR3, as DNA: TGTGCCAGCAGCTTAAAGGAAGGGGTGGGAGGCTACACCTTC. Together with reference TRBV7-9 and TRBJ1-2, the CDR3 gives the full variable domain: DTGVSQNPRHKITKRGQNVTFRCDPISEHNRLYWYRQTLGQGPEFLTYFQNEAQLEKSRLLSDRFSAERPKGSFSTLEIQRTEQGDSAMYLCASSLKEGVGGYTFGSGTRLTVV.

This chain links TRBV5-6 with TRBJ1-5; D is unresolved. In germline, CDR1 is SGHDT, CDR2 YYEEEE. V gave up 2 bases and J gave up 7 bases, with 16 bases separating them. The CDR3 loop spans 15 amino acids. The CDR3 DNA sequence: TGTGCCAGCAGCTTAGTTAGCGCGAGCGGCCAGCCCCAGCATTTT. Its protein product is CASSLVSASGQPQHF.

The chain joins TRBV20-1 to TRBJ1-1; D is unclear. The germline V gene encodes CDR1 DFQATT and CDR2 SNEGSKA (reference sequence). The CDR3 extends over 11 amino acids. The CDR3 DNA reads as TGCAGCCTCCGGCCGACTTATGAAGCTTTCTTT. This encodes CSLRPTYEAFF.

V and J are TRBV7-9 and TRBJ2-4, with TRBD2 matching over 8 bases. After removal of 1 base from V and 7 bases from J, the junction contained 6 bases not matched to a gene. Germline CDR1 SEHNR, CDR2 FQNEAQ (reference sequence). The CDR3 sequence is 15 residues long. The CDR3 loop reads CASSLGAGGVNIQYF. CDR3 sequence (DNA): TGTGCCAGCAGCTTAGGGGCCGGGGGGGTCAACATTCAGTACTTC.

The chain links TRBV4-1 to TRBJ2-3; D is perhaps TRBD1 or TRBD2 (6 bases each). Germline V CDR1 and CDR2: MGHRA, YSYEKL. The CDR3 contains 17 residues. V lost 5 bases to trimming and J lost 0 bases, with 18 bases between them. The CDR3 loop reads CASSSSRGTTSTDTQYF. CDR3 coding DNA: TGCGCCAGCAGCTCAAGCCGCGGGACAACTAGCACAGATACGCAGTATTTT.

The V gene is TRBV5-1, the J gene TRBJ2-4; D tentatively fits TRBD1 or TRBD2 (6 bases each). Per germline, CDR1 SGHRS and CDR2 YFSETQ. Trimming cost V 4 bases and J 1 base, with 18 bases left between them. The CDR3 covers 17 residues. Here the CDR3 reads CASSTSRGEGAKNIQYF. In DNA, the CDR3 is TGCGCCAGCAGCACCAGTAGGGGGGAAGGGGCCAAAAACATTCAGTACTTC.

The V and J genes are TRBV7-8 and TRBJ2-2, with 8 bases that match TRBD1. Germline lookup yields CDR1 SGHVS and CDR2 FQNEAQ. After removal of 6 bases from V and 7 bases from J, the junction contained 13 bases not matched to a gene. The CDR3 covers 16 residues. In DNA, the CDR3 is TGTGCCAGCAGGACTCGGACAGGGAGAGAGGGCGGGGAGCTGTTTTTT. It specifies CASRTRTGREGGELFF.

The rearrangement uses TRBV5-4 and TRBJ2-7; TRBD1 agrees at 10 bases. Trimming at V came to 2 bases and at J to 7 bases, leaving 15 bases not matched to a gene. Germline V CDR1 and CDR2: SGHNT, YYREEE (reference sequence). The CDR3 contains 17 residues. CDR3 in DNA: TGTGCCAGCAGCTTTCGACCGGGGGACAGGGGAATGGGTGAGCAGTACTTC. Its protein is CASSFRPGDRGMGEQYF.